The clone carrying this TCR beta chain appeared many times. RNA transcripts provided the source from which TCR beta CDR3 regions were amplified. TCR CDR3 underwent first-round RT-PCR with the HTBI primer set. A single record per CDR3 protein comes from TCRdb applying MiXCR to the multiplex PCR reads. Here the sample spans 370,000 or so distinct CDR3 sequences, 13% being singletons. CDR3 size: 15 residues. Germline V gene data show CDR1 as SGHRS and CDR2 as YFSETQ. With 0 bases removed from V and 1 base from J, the gap between germline ends came to 10 bases. The study left out patients who had uncontrolled infection, other autoimmune disease, pregnancy or lactation. In making diagnoses, clinical symptoms, serum thyroxine and TRAb, thyroid ultrasound and orbital computed tomography were all used. The study collected blood at first hyperthyroidism diagnosis, before any ophthalmopathy symptoms arose. This specimen comes from a study of T cells in Graves' hyperthyroidism and ophthalmopathy.

The sequencing sample was made of blood. The sequence came from a man aged 25 to 45 with Graves' hyperthyroidism that later progressed to Graves' ophthalmopathy. The chain recombines TRBV5-1 with TRBJ1-1; D perhaps matches TRBD1 (6 bases). The CDR3 sequence: CASSLVGAPNTEAFF. In DNA form, the CDR3 reads TGCGCCAGCAGCTTGGTGGGGGCCCCGAACACTGAAGCTTTCTTT.